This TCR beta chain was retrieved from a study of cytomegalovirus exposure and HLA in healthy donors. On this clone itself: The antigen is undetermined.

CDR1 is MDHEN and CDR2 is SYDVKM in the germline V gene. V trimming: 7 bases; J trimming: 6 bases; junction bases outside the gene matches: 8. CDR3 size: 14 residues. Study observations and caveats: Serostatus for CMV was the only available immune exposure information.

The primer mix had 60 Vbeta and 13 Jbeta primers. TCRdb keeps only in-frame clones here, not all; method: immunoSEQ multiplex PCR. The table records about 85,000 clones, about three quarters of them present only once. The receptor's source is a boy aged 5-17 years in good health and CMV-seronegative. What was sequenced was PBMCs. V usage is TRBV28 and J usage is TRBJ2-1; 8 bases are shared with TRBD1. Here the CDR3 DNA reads TGTGCCAGCACAGGGGGCATAAGGTCCAATGAGCAGTTCTTC. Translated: CASTGGIRSNEQFF.